These 19 T cell receptor beta chains were all obtained from the same sample, sequenced in a study of blood T cell repertoires in COVID-19 (dated by TCRdb to the early 2020s). Receptor amplification or capture employed the immunoSEQ multiplex PCR assay. In its TCRdb copy, this immuneACCESS table keeps in-frame sequences only and misses some clones. Where compared with another copy, unresolved V genes explain less than half of these, and the others have no known cause. Counted in this sample were roughly 320,000 clones; 75% to 85% of them appeared once. The top ten clones comprise roughly 7.8% of the sample. Sequenced: peripheral blood. These receptors all stem from a human donor in a cohort sampled during active COVID-19.

The chain links TRBV6-1 to TRBJ2-7; the match to TRBD1 covers 9 bases. Trimming at V came to 3 bases and at J to 7 bases, leaving 7 bases not matched to a gene. Germline values: CDR1 MNHNS, CDR2 SASEGT. The CDR3 length is 14 residues. CDR3 bases: TGTGCCAGCAGTGATGAGACAGGGGGGATGGAGCAGTACTTC. Its protein product is CASSDETGGMEQYF.

This clone showed up just a few times. The chain combines TRBV27 with TRBJ1-2, with TRBD1 as a possible D gene (6 bases). This CDR3 is built from 13 residues. CDR1 MNHEY and CDR2 SMNVEV come from the germline V gene (reference sequence). V was cut by 6 bases and J by 4 bases, with 12 bases left in between. The CDR3 DNA is TGTGCCAGCAGAAAAGGGGGTAGCTATGGCTACACCTTC. It codes for CASRKGGSYGYTF.

This chain connects TRBV24-1 to TRBJ2-2, with D perhaps TRBD2 (6 bases). CDR1 KGHDR and CDR2 SFDVKD come from the germline V gene. The CDR3 extends over 17 amino acids. Trimming left V 3 bases short and J 4 bases short, with 17 bases between. The CDR3 sequence: CATSDPAVGDFTGELFF. DNA of the CDR3: TGTGCCACCAGTGATCCCGCGGTGGGGGACTTCACCGGGGAGCTGTTTTTT.

This chain uses TRBV7-2 with TRBJ1-2; D is ambiguous. Germline V gene sequence: CDR1 SGHTA, CDR2 FQGNSA. The CDR3 covers 12 residues. Trimming removed 5 bases at V and 3 bases at J, with 7 bases between. The CDR3 loop is CASSRVDYGYTF. The CDR3 nucleotides read TGTGCCAGCAGCCGGGTGGACTATGGCTACACCTTC.

The V call is TRBV5-1, the J call TRBJ1-2; TRBD1 matches 10 bases. V was clipped by 4 bases and J by 6 bases; unmatched bases: 6. Germline assignment: CDR1 SGHRS and CDR2 YFSETQ. The CDR3 is 14 amino acids. The DNA of the CDR3 is TGCGCCAGCAGCCGACAGGGGGCGCCTGATGGCTACACCTTC. Amino acid sequence: CASSRQGAPDGYTF. Full variable domain (rest looked up from reference TRBV5-1 and TRBJ1-2): KAGVTQTPRYLIKTRGQQVTLSCSPISGHRSVSWYQQTPGQGLQFLFEYFSETQRNKGNFPGRFSGRQFSNSRSEMNVSTLELGDSALYLCASSRQGAPDGYTFGSGTRLTVV.

CDR3 bases: TGTGCCAGCAGCTTGGCCAGGGGGCACCTCGAGCAGTACTTC. It translates to CASSLARGHLEQYF. The chain is built from TRBV5-6 and TRBJ2-7; 8 nucleotides match TRBD1. The length of the CDR3 is 14 residues. From germline, CDR1 is SGHDT and CDR2 YYEEEE. The V segment lost 0 bases and the J segment 6 bases; nucleotides outside the gene matches: 5.

The chain carries TRBV27 and TRBJ2-1, with D tentatively TRBD1 (5 bases). Germline V lookup: CDR1 MNHEY, CDR2 SMNVEV (reference sequence). The V and J ends lost 4 bases and 5 bases respectively, with 18 bases between them. CDR3 length: 16 amino acids. The CDR3 DNA reads as TGTGCCAGCAGTTCGTTCCAGGGTGGTGGACACAATGAGCAGTTCTTC. Residues: CASSSFQGGGHNEQFF.

In regard to this clone: Other DNA sequences in this sample translate to the same CDR3. The chain employs TRBV27 and TRBJ1-2; D uncertain. V lost 0 bases to trimming and J lost 4 bases, with 3 bases between them. The CDR3 consists of 12 residues. The germline V gene has CDR1 MNHEY and CDR2 SMNVEV (reference sequence). CDR3 in amino acids: CASSLSGYGYTF. In nucleotides, the CDR3 is TGTGCCAGCAGTTTATCCGGCTATGGCTACACCTTC.

This rearrangement joins TRBV30 to TRBJ2-1, with 9 bases fitting TRBD2. V shed 3 bases, J shed 10 bases, and the junction held 10 bases outside the gene matches. Germline loops: CDR1 GTSNPN, CDR2 SVGIG (reference sequence). The CDR3 covers 14 residues. CDR3 DNA sequence: TGTGCCTGGAGCTTTTGGCACACTAGCGGGGAGCAGTTCTTC. This encodes CAWSFWHTSGEQFF.

A single count supports this clone. The chain couples TRBV4-2 to TRBJ1-2; maybe TRBD1 (5 bases). The germline gives CDR1 LGHNA, CDR2 YNFKEQ. This CDR3 spans 15 amino acids. V was shortened by 4 bases and J by 2 bases, with 14 bases between the two germline ends. DNA of the CDR3: TGTGCCAGCAGCCCTTACGACGGACACAACTATGGCTACACCTTC. As protein: CASSPYDGHNYGYTF.

V and J are TRBV5-1 and TRBJ2-3, with a possible D match to TRBD1 (6 bases). Germline loops: CDR1 SGHRS, CDR2 YFSETQ. The ends were cut back, 3 bases at V and 6 bases at J, with 17 bases in the middle. The CDR3 spans 15 residues. CDR3 sequence: CASSYRPSRGDTQYF. The CDR3 DNA reads TGCGCCAGCAGCTACAGGCCCTCAAGGGGGGATACGCAGTATTTT.

The rearrangement joins TRBV11-2 to TRBJ2-3, with 8 bases lining up with TRBD2. CDR3 size: 15 residues. Looked up from germline, CDR1 is SGHAT and CDR2 is FQNNGV. J gave up 4 bases and V 2 bases, and 5 bases lay outside the gene matches. The CDR3 DNA sequence: TGTGCCAGCAGCTTACTTAGCGGGGTCTCAGATACGCAGTATTTT. This gives the protein CASSLLSGVSDTQYF.

Only a few counts were recorded for this clone. The CDR3 spells CASSWDRTYEQYF. In DNA form, the CDR3 reads TGCGCCAGCAGTTGGGACAGGACATACGAGCAGTACTTC. This rearrangement joins TRBV4-1 to TRBJ2-7; TRBD1 matches at 8 bases. Losses at the gene ends were 6 bases for V and 4 bases for J; bases not matched to a gene: 5. The germline V gene has CDR1 MGHRA and CDR2 YSYEKL. The length of the CDR3 is 13 residues.

V and J are TRBV6-5 and TRBJ1-3; a weak D match, TRBD1 (5 bases). V was pared by 2 bases and J by 2 bases, with 10 bases between. Germline assignment: CDR1 MNHEY and CDR2 SVGAGI. The CDR3 length is 15 residues. DNA of the CDR3: TGTGCCAGCAGTTACCTTCCAGGGCCTGGAAACACCATATATTTT. It encodes CASSYLPGPGNTIYF.

This chain joins TRBV3-1 (or the pseudogene TRBV3-2) and TRBJ2-5, with 8 bases lining up with TRBD1. The CDR3 length is 17 residues. V dropped 0 bases and J dropped 5; count of bases not matched to a gene: 11. Germline V gene sequence: CDR1 LGHDT, CDR2 YNNKEL (reference sequence). The CDR3 DNA reads TGTGCCAGCAGCCAAGATTGGCTAGCCAGGGGGCGGGAGACCCAGTACTTC. This codes for CASSQDWLARGRETQYF.

The CDR3 nucleotides are TGTGCTAGTGGCCCGACTGACAGACTAGTCATGAACACTGAAGCTTTCTTT. It yields the protein CASGPTDRLVMNTEAFF. The chain combines TRBV12-5 with TRBJ1-1; D may be TRBD1 (5 bases). The CDR3 loop spans 17 amino acids. Germline V gene data show CDR1 as LGHNT and CDR2 as FRNRAP. Trimming pared 6 bases from V and 0 bases from J, leaving 20 bases between.

This chain links TRBV19 with TRBJ2-7, with D perhaps TRBD2 (5 bases). The CDR3 contains 15 residues. CDR1 and CDR2 (germline): LNHDA, SQIVND (reference sequence). V was pared by 4 bases and J by 7 bases, with 20 bases between. CDR3 coding DNA: TGTGCCAGTAGTACCCACACCAACGGGCGAGGGGAGCAGTACTTC. Encoded protein: CASSTHTNGRGEQYF. Complete variable domain (other parts from reference TRBV19 and TRBJ2-7): DGGITQSPKYLFRKEGQNVTLSCEQNLNHDAMYWYRQDPGQGLRLIYYSQIVNDFQKGDIAEGYSVSREKKESFPLTVTSAQKNPTAFYLCASSTHTNGRGEQYFGPGTRLTVT.

This clone turned up a few times. The chain joins TRBV6-1 to TRBJ1-2; no definite D call. Looked up from germline, CDR1 is MNHNS and CDR2 is SASEGT. Trimming pared 3 bases from V and 2 bases from J, leaving 4 bases between. This CDR3 contains 12 residues. CDR3 amino acids: CASSDRNYGYTF. As DNA, the CDR3 is TGTGCCAGCAGTGACAGGAACTATGGCTACACCTTC.

The chain is built from TRBV6-6 and TRBJ2-7; D perhaps matches TRBD2 (5 bases). V lost 3 bases and J lost 1, with 10 bases in between. The CDR3 is 14 residues long. Germline values: CDR1 MNHNY, CDR2 SVGAGI (reference sequence). Here the CDR3 reads CASSYNRGSYEQYF. The DNA of the CDR3 is TGTGCCAGCAGTTATAATCGCGGGTCCTACGAGCAGTACTTC.